This T cell receptor beta chain was sequenced for a study of vaccination effects on CD4 cells after COVID-19. Across the whole study: Participants received two doses of either the BNT162b2 or mRNA-1273 vaccine.

V trimming: 2 bases; J trimming: 0 bases; junction bases outside the gene matches: 1. The CDR3 has 16 residues. Germline assignment: CDR1 MNHEY and CDR2 SVGEGT. About this clone itself: What it binds is unknown.

Here immunoSEQ multiplex PCR was the method, and the copy in TCRdb shows in-frame clones only, minus some. The table has around 71,000 clones, roughly 70% seen once. Whole-study results and caveats: The study found marked clonal contraction of infection- and vaccine-induced clones late after vaccination.

ViraFEST expansion of antigen-specific CD4+ T cells with viral peptide pools preceded sequencing. With more than 9 days of culture completed, CD4+ T cells were isolated. Among the vaccine recipients, none had a prior SARS-CoV-2 infection, and nucleocapsid antibodies were negative. For each well, some 1.9 million PBMC were cultured with about 9.4 IU/ml IL-2 and roughly 9.8 ug/ml peptides. The chain uses TRBV6-2 or TRBV6-3 and TRBJ1-6; 7 bases match TRBD1. The receptor was isolated from a human donor who received a COVID-19 vaccine. The sample here was CD4+ T cells from PBMCs cultured with HCoV-OC43 spike peptides, taken before COVID-19 vaccination. Sample subset: HCoV-OC43 spike overlapping peptide pool stimulation. The CDR3 region is CASSYGDSSYNSPLHF. CDR3 sequence (DNA): TGTGCCAGCAGTTACGGGGACAGCTCCTATAATTCACCCCTCCACTTT.